Sequencing of this T cell receptor (beta chain) was carried out in a study of T cells after yellow fever vaccination. Study outcomes and limitations: Among primary-vaccination clones, most reappeared after the booster, at approximately 96% for CD4 and more than 75% for CD8.

TCRdb reanalysed the 5' RACE reads using MiXCR and keeps one entry per CDR3 protein. Found here are some 260,000 distinct CDR3 sequences, roughly 5.2% of them singletons; the top ten hold roughly 3.5%. V gave up 6 bases and J gave up 4 bases; unmatched junction bases: 5. Germline CDR1 and CDR2: MNHNS and SASEGT. The CDR3 consists of 15 residues. This clonotype came up a few times. Antigen: not known. Sequencing was performed on CD4+ T cells sorted from PBMCs, taken on the day of the yellow fever booster vaccination. The sequence was collected from a man aged 18-30 years who received the YFV17D yellow fever vaccine. This sequence joins TRBV6-1 and TRBJ2-1, with TRBD2 matching over 11 bases. As DNA, the CDR3 is TGTGCCAGCAGGTTAGCGGGGGGGAATTACAATGAGCAGTTCTTC. Protein product: CASRLAGGNYNEQFF.